The source of this T cell receptor beta chain is a study of STAT5B mutations in CD4+ large granular lymphocyte leukemia (dated by TCRdb to the early 2020s). For the wider study: When cryopreserved patient cells were available, CD8+ cells were first depleted, and selection with anti-CD4 microbeads was then performed. The study compared the TCRbeta repertoires of patients with CD4+ T-cell large granular lymphocyte leukemia against those of healthy blood donors. Flow cytometry performed on FACSCanto II or FACSVerse showed that the purified fractions had more than 95% purity among lymphocytes.

Inclusive of the bounding cysteine and phenylalanine, the CDR3 is 15 residues long. The DNA shown is the 45-base CDR3, in frame from base 1. Cut back by 2 bases and 1 base, the V and J ends lie 11 bases apart. Taken from the germline V gene, the CDR1 and CDR2 loops are SGHTA and FQGNSA. The immunoSEQ assay at survey resolution was used to sequence TCRbeta rearrangements from genomic DNA. In the original analysis: Clonotypes representing more than 5% of the repertoire were considered putative leukemic clones, and about 59 such clones were identified across under 35 patients. In the TCR sequencing data, the smallest productive clonotype frequency that could be detected was 2.59 x 10-5. Only productive TCRbeta rearrangements, meaning sequences that were complete and in-frame, were kept for the analyses. Sample clonality was computed as Simpson clonality in the immunoSEQ Analyzer version 3.0. Clones were categorized by frequency as very rare, small, medium, large (1-20%) or hyperexpanded (>20%). Generation probabilities were estimated with OLGA 1.2.3, V-gene circos plots were made with VDJtools, specificities were searched in VDJdb, and CDR3 motifs were identified with GLIPH. Not all clones reach the TCRdb copy of this immuneACCESS table, which keeps in-frame sequences only. Checked studies attribute under half of the gap to unresolved V genes and leave the rest unexplained. Clonal size and the V and J genes are those of that table, whereas D and trimming came from the DNA. The sample table records some 1,700 clones; roughly 81% of these occur just once. The top ten constitute approximately 90% of the sample.

Worth noting for this clone: The antigen it recognizes is unknown. Base qualities were left out, and no much larger clone turns up one base away.

CD4+ T-LGLL patients were recruited from hematology units in Padova (Italy), Helsinki (Finland) and Shinshu (Japan). Depending on sample availability, patient samples were obtained as bead-purified CD4+, CD4+CD8+, CD57+ or CD56+ fractions, or as unselected PBMC. Deep amplicon sequencing of the same DNA produced somatic STAT5B mutation profiles, and these profiles were combined with the patient TCRbeta data. All TCR-sequenced material derived from peripheral blood: patient blood samples and healthy donor buffy coats. Ficoll-Hypaque gradient centrifugation was used to isolate peripheral blood mononuclear cells. The Gentra Puregene Cell and Tissue kit was used to extract genomic DNA, and a Qubit 2.0 fluorometer was used to measure the amount of genomic DNA. What the work shows at the level of the full study, not this receptor alone: Data were not HLA-matched; higher clonality in CD4+ versus CD8+ T-LGLL could reflect the relatively small sample size. CD4-sorted patient repertoires appeared more clonal than healthy CD4+ repertoires, and this difference persisted after removing the putative leukemic clones. Each patient's main leukemic clonotypes were private, but 25% of these clonotypes showed up at low frequency in the non-leukemic repertoires of other patients. Heterogeneous cell sources were used for patients, and only five to seven CD4-sorted patient samples were included in the clonality comparison with healthy controls. TRBV06-family usage was enriched among the top patient clones (8/27) compared with healthy controls (2/35).

The V and J genes are TRBV7-2 and TRBJ1-1; the D gene is unclear. The sample consisted of PBMCs. This sequence originates from a woman in her seventies with CD4+ T-cell large granular lymphocyte leukemia. The CDR3 region: CASSLNAGPNTEAFF. The sequenced DNA: TGTGCCAGCAGCTTAAATGCAGGCCCGAACACTGAAGCTTTCTTT.